This T cell receptor (beta chain) was recorded in a study of T-cell memory formation after mild COVID-19. Each CDR3 protein is one row after TCRdb ran MiXCR on the 5' RACE reads. This table holds just under 550,000 distinct CDR3 sequences, about 20% found once. There are a few counts of this clonotype. The junction shows a germline mismatch at one end, possibly a read error. CDR1 is LNHDA, CDR2 SQIVND, per germline (reference sequence). This CDR3 spans 12 amino acids. This TCR was sampled from an adult woman who had mild COVID-19 (a few samples of this study predate the infection). Cell type and time point are not known. Sequencing input: PBMCs or a T cell subset sorted from them (not recorded which). This sequence joins TRBV19 and TRBJ1-4; D remains ambiguous. CDR3 coding DNA: TGTGCCAGTAGTGCCGGGATGGGAGCCCACCTTTTT. Its protein product is CASSAGMGAHLF.